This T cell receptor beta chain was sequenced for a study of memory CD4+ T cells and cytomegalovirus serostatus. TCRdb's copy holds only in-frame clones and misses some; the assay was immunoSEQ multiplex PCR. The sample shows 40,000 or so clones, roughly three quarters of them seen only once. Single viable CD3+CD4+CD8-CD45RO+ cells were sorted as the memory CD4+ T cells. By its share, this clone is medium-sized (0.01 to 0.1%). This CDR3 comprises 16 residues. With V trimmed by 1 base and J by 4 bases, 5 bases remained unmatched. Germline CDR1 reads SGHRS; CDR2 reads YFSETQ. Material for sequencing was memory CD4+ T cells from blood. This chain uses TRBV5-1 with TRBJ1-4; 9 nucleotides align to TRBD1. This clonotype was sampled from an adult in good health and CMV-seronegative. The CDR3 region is CASSLKGQGGNEKLFF. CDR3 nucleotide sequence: TGCGCCAGCAGCTTGAAGGGACAGGGCGGTAATGAAAAACTGTTTTTT.